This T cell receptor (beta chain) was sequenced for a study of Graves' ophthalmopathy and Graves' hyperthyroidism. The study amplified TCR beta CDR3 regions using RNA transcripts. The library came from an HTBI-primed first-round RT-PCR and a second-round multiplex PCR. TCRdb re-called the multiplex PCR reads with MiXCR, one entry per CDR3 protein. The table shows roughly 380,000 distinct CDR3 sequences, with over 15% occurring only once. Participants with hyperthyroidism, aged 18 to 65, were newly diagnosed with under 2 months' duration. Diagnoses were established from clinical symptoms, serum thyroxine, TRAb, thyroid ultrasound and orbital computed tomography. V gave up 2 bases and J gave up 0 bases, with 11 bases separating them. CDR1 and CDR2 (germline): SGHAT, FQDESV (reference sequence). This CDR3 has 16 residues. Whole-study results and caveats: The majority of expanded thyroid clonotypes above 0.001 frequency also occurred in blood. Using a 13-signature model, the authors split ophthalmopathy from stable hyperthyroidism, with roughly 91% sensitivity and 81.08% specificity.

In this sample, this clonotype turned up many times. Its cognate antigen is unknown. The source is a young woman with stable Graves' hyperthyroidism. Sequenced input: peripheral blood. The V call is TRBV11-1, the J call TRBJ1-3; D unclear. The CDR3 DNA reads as TGTGCCAGCAGCTTAAGCGGGCCAAACTCTGGAAACACCATATATTTT. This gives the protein CASSLSGPNSGNTIYF. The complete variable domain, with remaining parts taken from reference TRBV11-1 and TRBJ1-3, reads EAEVAQSPRYKITEKSQAVAFWCDPISGHATLYWYRQILGQGPELLVQFQDESVVDDSQLPKDRFSAERLKGVDSTLKIQPAELGDSAMYLCASSLSGPNSGNTIYFGEGSWLTVV.